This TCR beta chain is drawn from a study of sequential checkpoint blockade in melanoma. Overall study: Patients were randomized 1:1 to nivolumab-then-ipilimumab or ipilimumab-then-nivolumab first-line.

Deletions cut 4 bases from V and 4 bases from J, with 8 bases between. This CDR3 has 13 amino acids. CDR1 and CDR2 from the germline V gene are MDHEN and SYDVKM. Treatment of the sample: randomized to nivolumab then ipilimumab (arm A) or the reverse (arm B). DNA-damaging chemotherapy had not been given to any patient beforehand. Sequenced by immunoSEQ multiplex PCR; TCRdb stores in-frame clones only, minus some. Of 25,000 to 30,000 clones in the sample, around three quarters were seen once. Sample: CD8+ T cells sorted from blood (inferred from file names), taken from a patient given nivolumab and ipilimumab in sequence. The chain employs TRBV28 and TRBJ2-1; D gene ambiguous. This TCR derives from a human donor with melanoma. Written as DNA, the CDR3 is TGTGCCAGCAGTTCCCAAAATTACAATGAGCAGTTCTTC. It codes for CASSSQNYNEQFF.